These T cell receptor beta chains were read from a single sample in a study of blood T cell repertoires in COVID-19. Profiling relied on immunoSEQ multiplex PCR, and the TCRdb table lists in-frame clones only, not all of them. The repertoire holds about 45,000 clones, with 65% to 85% as singletons. Sequencing was carried out using peripheral blood. Receptors were obtained from a man older than 75 in a cohort sampled during active COVID-19. CDR3s include the opening cysteine and the closing phenylalanine or tryptophan. Each record gives: D gene, V gene, clone size, J gene, CDR3 DNA, CDR3 protein. D genes are given only for firm matches. Clone size is not always given. Where it is, it says once, few, many or a class for expanded clones.

D gene: -; V gene: TRBV30; clone size: few; J gene: TRBJ2-7; CDR3 DNA: TGTGCCTGGAGTGTGGGTAGGGGTAGCGAGCAGTACTTC; CDR3 protein: CAWSVGRGSEQYF
D gene: TRBD1; V gene: TRBV4-1; clone size: few; J gene: TRBJ1-5; CDR3 DNA: TGCGCCAGCAGCCGGGGACAGGGCGGGAATCAGCCCCAGCATTTT; CDR3 protein: CASSRGQGGNQPQHF
D gene: TRBD2; V gene: TRBV2; clone size: -; J gene: TRBJ2-1; CDR3 DNA: TGTGCCAGCACTACCGGGACTAGCGGCTACAATGAGCAGTTCTTC; CDR3 protein: CASTTGTSGYNEQFF
D gene: -; V gene: TRBV19; clone size: -; J gene: TRBJ2-6; CDR3 DNA: TGTGCCAGTAGTACATTTACTGGGCATGGGGCCAACGTCCTGACTTTC; CDR3 protein: CASSTFTGHGANVLTF
D gene: TRBD1; V gene: TRBV7-8; clone size: -; J gene: TRBJ1-5; CDR3 DNA: TGTGCCAGCAGCTCGTACGGGACAGGGGGCGCGGGTAGCAATCAGCCCCAGCATTTT; CDR3 protein: CASSSYGTGGAGSNQPQHF
D gene: TRBD2; V gene: TRBV9; clone size: -; J gene: TRBJ2-1; CDR3 DNA: TGTGCCAGCAGCGTAGGTCTAGCGGGAGAGGGCAATGAGCAGTTCTTC; CDR3 protein: CASSVGLAGEGNEQFF
D gene: -; V gene: TRBV28; clone size: once; J gene: TRBJ1-1; CDR3 DNA: TGTGCCAGCAGGTATACAGGGCTATTCGTAACTGAAGCTTTCTTT; CDR3 protein: CASRYTGLFVTEAFF
D gene: TRBD2; V gene: TRBV28; clone size: -; J gene: TRBJ2-1; CDR3 DNA: TGTGCCAGCAGTTTCGGAGCGGGATGGTTCCATGAGCAGTTCTTC; CDR3 protein: CASSFGAGWFHEQFF
D gene: TRBD1; V gene: TRBV28; clone size: -; J gene: TRBJ2-7; CDR3 DNA: TGTGCCAGCAGTCTCCGACAGGGAACCTACGAGCAGTACTTC; CDR3 protein: CASSLRQGTYEQYF
D gene: -; V gene: TRBV9; clone size: -; J gene: TRBJ1-5; CDR3 DNA: TGTGCCAGCAGTTCGACAGGCCAGAATCAGCCCCAGCATTTT; CDR3 protein: CASSSTGQNQPQHF
D gene: TRBD1; V gene: TRBV6-5; clone size: -; J gene: TRBJ1-1; CDR3 DNA: TGTGCCAGCAGTCCCCGGGACAGGGGGAACACTGAAGCTTTCTTT; CDR3 protein: CASSPRDRGNTEAFF
D gene: TRBD2; V gene: TRBV5-1; clone size: -; J gene: TRBJ2-3; CDR3 DNA: TGCGCCAGCAGCTCGGGGGGGCATGATACGCAGTATTTT; CDR3 protein: CASSSGGHDTQYF
D gene: TRBD1; V gene: TRBV19; clone size: -; J gene: TRBJ1-1; CDR3 DNA: TGTGCCAGTAGTATAGGCCAGGGGGTCCAGGGAGCTTTCTTT; CDR3 protein: CASSIGQGVQGAFF
D gene: TRBD1; V gene: TRBV18; clone size: few; J gene: TRBJ1-1; CDR3 DNA: TGTGCCAGCTCACCCAACAGGGGGCTATTTGGGGTGAACACTGAAGCTTTCTTT; CDR3 protein: CASSPNRGLFGVNTEAFF
D gene: -; V gene: TRBV11-2; clone size: -; J gene: TRBJ1-1; CDR3 DNA: TGTGCCAGCAGCCCAGTCTCAGGGTACACTGAAGCTTTCTTT; CDR3 protein: CASSPVSGYTEAFF
D gene: TRBD2; V gene: TRBV5-6; clone size: -; J gene: TRBJ2-1; CDR3 DNA: TGTGCCAGCAGCTTGGGCCGTGAGGGGAGGGATCGGGGCAATGAGCAGTTCTTC; CDR3 protein: CASSLGREGRDRGNEQFF
D gene: TRBD1; V gene: TRBV6-5; clone size: -; J gene: TRBJ1-2; CDR3 DNA: TGTGCCAGCAGGGGAAGAACAGGGGGCGGCTATGGCTACACCTTC; CDR3 protein: CASRGRTGGGYGYTF
D gene: TRBD2; V gene: TRBV9; clone size: -; J gene: TRBJ2-7; CDR3 DNA: TGTGCCAGCAGCGTAAGTGGTAGCGGGGGGTTCCACGAGCAGTACTTC; CDR3 protein: CASSVSGSGGFHEQYF
D gene: -; V gene: TRBV28; clone size: -; J gene: TRBJ2-1; CDR3 DNA: TGTGCCAGCAGTTTACCCGGGACAGGGACTAGTGAGCAGTTCTTC; CDR3 protein: CASSLPGTGTSEQFF
D gene: TRBD1; V gene: TRBV6-4; clone size: -; J gene: TRBJ2-6; CDR3 DNA: TGTGCCAGAAAACCGGGACAGGGGGCGTTGGGGGCCAACGTCCTGACTTTC; CDR3 protein: CARKPGQGALGANVLTF
D gene: -; V gene: TRBV11-2; clone size: -; J gene: TRBJ2-7; CDR3 DNA: TGTGCCAGCAGCCGAGCGGTAGGAACCTACGAGCAGTACTTC; CDR3 protein: CASSRAVGTYEQYF
D gene: -; V gene: TRBV7-2; clone size: -; J gene: TRBJ2-5; CDR3 DNA: TGTGCCAGCAGCCCGAGGGTAGGGGAGACCCAGTACTTC; CDR3 protein: CASSPRVGETQYF
D gene: -; V gene: TRBV7-8; clone size: once; J gene: TRBJ2-2; CDR3 DNA: TGTGCCAGCAGCTTAGCCCTGGGGGGGAACACCGGGGAGCTGTTTTTT; CDR3 protein: CASSLALGGNTGELFF
D gene: TRBD2; V gene: TRBV27; clone size: few; J gene: TRBJ2-2; CDR3 DNA: TGTGCCAGCAGTCTAATGGGACTAAGTAACACCGGGGAGCTGTTTTTT; CDR3 protein: CASSLMGLSNTGELFF
D gene: TRBD1; V gene: TRBV2; clone size: -; J gene: TRBJ2-7; CDR3 DNA: TGTGCCAGCAGTGTCACGGGACAGTCCCACGAGCAGTACTTC; CDR3 protein: CASSVTGQSHEQYF
D gene: TRBD1; V gene: TRBV27; clone size: -; J gene: TRBJ1-1; CDR3 DNA: TGTGCCAGCAGTTCGGGACAGACAGGGAACACTGAAGCTTTCTTT; CDR3 protein: CASSSGQTGNTEAFF
D gene: -; V gene: TRBV6-2/TRBV6-3; clone size: -; J gene: TRBJ2-7; CDR3 DNA: TGTGCCAGCAGTAGAGAGGGGGGAGGGGAGCAGTACTTC; CDR3 protein: CASSREGGGEQYF
D gene: -; V gene: TRBV19; clone size: medium-sized; J gene: TRBJ1-6; CDR3 DNA: TGTGCCAGTAGTCAGACCGCGAGGGATTCACCCCTCCACTTT; CDR3 protein: CASSQTARDSPLHF
D gene: TRBD1; V gene: TRBV19; clone size: few; J gene: TRBJ1-1; CDR3 DNA: TGTGCCAGTAGTCCTAGGGGACAGGGGGCCACTGAAGCTTTCTTT; CDR3 protein: CASSPRGQGATEAFF